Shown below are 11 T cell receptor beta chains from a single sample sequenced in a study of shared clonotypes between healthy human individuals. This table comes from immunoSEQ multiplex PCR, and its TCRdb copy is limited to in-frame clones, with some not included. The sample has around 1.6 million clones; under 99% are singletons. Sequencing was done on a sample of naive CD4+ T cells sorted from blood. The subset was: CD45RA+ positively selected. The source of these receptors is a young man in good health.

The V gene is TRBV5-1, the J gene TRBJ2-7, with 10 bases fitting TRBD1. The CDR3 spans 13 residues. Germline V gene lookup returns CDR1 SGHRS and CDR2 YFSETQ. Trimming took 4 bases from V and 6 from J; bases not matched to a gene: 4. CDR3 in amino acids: CASSPRDRGEQYF. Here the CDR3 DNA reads TGCGCCAGCAGCCCCCGGGACAGGGGCGAGCAGTACTTC.

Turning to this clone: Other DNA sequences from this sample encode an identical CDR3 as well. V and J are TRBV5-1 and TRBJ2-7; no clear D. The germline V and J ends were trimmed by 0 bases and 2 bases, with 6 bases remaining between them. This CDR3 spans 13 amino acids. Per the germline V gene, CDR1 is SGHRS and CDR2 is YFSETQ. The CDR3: CASSLGVPYEQYF. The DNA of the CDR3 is TGCGCCAGCAGCTTGGGCGTTCCCTACGAGCAGTACTTC.

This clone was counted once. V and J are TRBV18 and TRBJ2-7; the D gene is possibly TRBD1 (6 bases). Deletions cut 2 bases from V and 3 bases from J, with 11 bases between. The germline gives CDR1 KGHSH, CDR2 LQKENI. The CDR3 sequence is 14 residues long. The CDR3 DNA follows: TGTGCCAGCTCACCAGGGGGCGCAATCTACGAGCAGTACTTC. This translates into CASSPGGAIYEQYF.

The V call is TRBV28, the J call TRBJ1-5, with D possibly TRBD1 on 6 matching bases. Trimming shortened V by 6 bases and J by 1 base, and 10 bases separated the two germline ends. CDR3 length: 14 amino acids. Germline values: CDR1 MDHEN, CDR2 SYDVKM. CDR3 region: CASRLQGSNQPQHF. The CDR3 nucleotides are TGTGCCAGCAGACTACAGGGAAGCAATCAGCCCCAGCATTTT. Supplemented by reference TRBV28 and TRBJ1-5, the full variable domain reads DVKVTQSSRYLVKRTGEKVFLECVQDMDHENMFWYRQDPGLGLRLIYFSYDVKMKEKGDIPEGYSVSREKKERFSLILESASTNQTSMYLCASRLQGSNQPQHFGDGTRLSIL.

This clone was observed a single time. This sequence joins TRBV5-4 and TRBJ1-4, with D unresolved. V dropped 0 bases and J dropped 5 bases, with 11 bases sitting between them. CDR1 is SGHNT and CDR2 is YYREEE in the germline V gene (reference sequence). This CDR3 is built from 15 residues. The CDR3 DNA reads TGTGCCAGCAGCTTGGCCGAAGCGGGGAATGAAAAACTGTTTTTT. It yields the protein CASSLAEAGNEKLFF.

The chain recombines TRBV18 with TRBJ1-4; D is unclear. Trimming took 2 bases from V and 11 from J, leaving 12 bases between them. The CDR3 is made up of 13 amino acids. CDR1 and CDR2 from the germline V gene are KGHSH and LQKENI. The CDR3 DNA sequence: TGTGCCAGCTCACCATTGGAGGGAGGGAAACTGTTTTTT. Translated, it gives CASSPLEGGKLFF. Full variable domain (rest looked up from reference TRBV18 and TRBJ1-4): NAGVMQNPRHLVRRRGQEARLRCSPMKGHSHVYWYRQLPEEGLKFMVYLQKENIIDESGMPKERFSAEFPKEGPSILRIQQVVRGDSAAYFCASSPLEGGKLFFGSGTQLSVL.

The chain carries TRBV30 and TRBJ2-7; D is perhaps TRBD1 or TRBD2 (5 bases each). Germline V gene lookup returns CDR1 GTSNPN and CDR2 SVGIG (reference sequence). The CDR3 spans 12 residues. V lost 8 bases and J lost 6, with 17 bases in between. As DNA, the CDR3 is TGTGCCGGGGGAGTTCTGCCACGCGAGCAGTACTTC. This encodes CAGGVLPREQYF.

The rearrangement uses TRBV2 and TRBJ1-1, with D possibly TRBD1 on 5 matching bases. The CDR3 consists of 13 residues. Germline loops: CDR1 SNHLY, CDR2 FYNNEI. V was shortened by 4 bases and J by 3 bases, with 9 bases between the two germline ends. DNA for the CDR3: TGTGCCAGCAGTGTGCAGGGAGACACTGAAGCTTTCTTT. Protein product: CASSVQGDTEAFF. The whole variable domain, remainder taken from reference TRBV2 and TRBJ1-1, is EPEVTQTPSHQVTQMGQEVILRCVPISNHLYFYWYRQILGQKVEFLVSFYNNEISEKSEIFDDQFSVERPDGSNFTLKIRSTKLEDSAMYFCASSVQGDTEAFFGQGTRLTVV.

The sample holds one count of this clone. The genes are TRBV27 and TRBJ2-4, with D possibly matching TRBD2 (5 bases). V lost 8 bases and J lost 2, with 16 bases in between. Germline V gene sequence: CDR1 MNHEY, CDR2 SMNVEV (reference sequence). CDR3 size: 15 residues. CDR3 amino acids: CASATRGWPKNIQYF. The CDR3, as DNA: TGTGCCAGCGCCACCCGAGGGTGGCCCAAAAACATTCAGTACTTC.

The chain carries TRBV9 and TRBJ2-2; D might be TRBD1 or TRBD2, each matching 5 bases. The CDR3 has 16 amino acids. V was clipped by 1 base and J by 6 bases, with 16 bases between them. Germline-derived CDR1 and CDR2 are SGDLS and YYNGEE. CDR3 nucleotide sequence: TGTGCCAGCAGCGTAACTTGGGGGAGAGTCGCCGGGGAGCTGTTTTTT. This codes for CASSVTWGRVAGELFF.

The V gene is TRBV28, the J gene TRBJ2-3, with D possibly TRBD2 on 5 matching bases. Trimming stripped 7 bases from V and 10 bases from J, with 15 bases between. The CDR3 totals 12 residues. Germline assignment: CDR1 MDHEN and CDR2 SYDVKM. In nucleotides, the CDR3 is TGTGCCAGCAATGTGGGTGCGGGCCCGCAGTATTTT. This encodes CASNVGAGPQYF.